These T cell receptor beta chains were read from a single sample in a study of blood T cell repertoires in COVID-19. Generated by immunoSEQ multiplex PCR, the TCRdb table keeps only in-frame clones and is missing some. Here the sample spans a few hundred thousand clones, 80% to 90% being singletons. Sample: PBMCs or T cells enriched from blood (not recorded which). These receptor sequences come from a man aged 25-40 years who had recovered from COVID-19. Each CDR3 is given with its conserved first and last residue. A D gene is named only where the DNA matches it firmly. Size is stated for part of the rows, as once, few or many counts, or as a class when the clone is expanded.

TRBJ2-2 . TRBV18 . TGTGCCAGCTCCTCTAAGGTAAATCCGACACTGAACACCGGGGAGCTGTTTTTT CASSSKVNPTLNTGELFF
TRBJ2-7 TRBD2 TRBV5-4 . TGTGCCAGCAGCTCCCCTAGCGGGGGGGATTCTTGGGAGCAGTACTTC CASSSPSGGDSWEQYF
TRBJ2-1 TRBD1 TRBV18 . TGTGCCAGCTCACCGCGGACAGGGAGCGACAATGAGCAGTTCTTC CASSPRTGSDNEQFF
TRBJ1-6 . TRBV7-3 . TGTGCCAGCAGCCCATTTGTCAATTCACCCCTCCACTTT CASSPFVNSPLHF
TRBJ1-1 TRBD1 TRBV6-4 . TGTGCCAGCAGTGACGGAGACAGGGGCGAAGCTTTCTTT CASSDGDRGEAFF
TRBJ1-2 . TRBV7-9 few TGTGCCAGCAGCCCTTCGCAGGGTGGCTACACCTTC CASSPSQGGYTF
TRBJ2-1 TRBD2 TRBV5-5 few TGTGCCAGCAGCGTGGGACTATCCTACAATGAGCAGTTCTTC CASSVGLSYNEQFF
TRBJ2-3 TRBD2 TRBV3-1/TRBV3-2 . TGTGCCAGCAGCCGAGAAGGGCTAGCGGGGGGGTCGTCTCATACGCAGTATTTT CASSREGLAGGSSHTQYF
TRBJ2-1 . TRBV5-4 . TGTGCCAGCAGCTTGGGAGAATCGGGAAGTTCCAATGAGCAGTTCTTC CASSLGESGSSNEQFF
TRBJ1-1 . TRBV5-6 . TGTGCCAGCAGCTTTGGACTACTTATGAACACTGAAGCTTTCTTT CASSFGLLMNTEAFF
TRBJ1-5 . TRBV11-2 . TGTGCCAGCAGCTCGCGGACGGGAAATCAGCCCCAGCATTTT CASSSRTGNQPQHF
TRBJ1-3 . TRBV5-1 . TGCGCCAGCAGCGACGGGTCGGGAAACACCATATATTTT CASSDGSGNTIYF
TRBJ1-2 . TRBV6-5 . TGTGCCAGCAGACAAGACCAGGGCCCTTATGGCTACACCTTC CASRQDQGPYGYTF
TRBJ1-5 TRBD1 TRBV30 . TGTGCCTGGAGTATACAGGGGGCTGGCAATCAGCCCCAGCATTTT CAWSIQGAGNQPQHF
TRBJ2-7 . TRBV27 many TGTGCCAGCAGTTTACGCGTGACAGGTGTCTACGAGCAGTACTTC CASSLRVTGVYEQYF
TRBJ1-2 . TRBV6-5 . TGTGCCAGCAGTTACCAGGTTACAGGGACCTATGGCTACACCTTC CASSYQVTGTYGYTF
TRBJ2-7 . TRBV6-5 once TGTGCCAGCAGTTACAAGGGAGTGGGTTACTACGAGCAGTACTTC CASSYKGVGYYEQYF
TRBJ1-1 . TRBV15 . TGTGCCACCAGCAGAGATGGAATGGGGCCCACTGAAGCTTTCTTT CATSRDGMGPTEAFF
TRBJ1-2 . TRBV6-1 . TGTGCCAGCAGTGATTGGGGCGACTATGGCTACACCTTC CASSDWGDYGYTF
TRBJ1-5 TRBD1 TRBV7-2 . TGTGCCAGCAGCTTCGGACCCCCAGGACAGGGCTCGTGGCCCCAGCATTTT CASSFGPPGQGSWPQHF
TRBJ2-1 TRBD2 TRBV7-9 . TGTGCCAGCAGCTGGACCGGGACTAACTACAATGAGCAGTTCTTC CASSWTGTNYNEQFF
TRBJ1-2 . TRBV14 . TGTGCCAGCAGCCCGGACACCTATGGCTACACCTTC CASSPDTYGYTF
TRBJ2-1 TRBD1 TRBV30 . TGTGCCTGGAGTCGACAGGGACGGGGACCCTACAATGAGCAGTTCTTC CAWSRQGRGPYNEQFF
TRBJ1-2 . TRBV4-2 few TGTGCCAGCAGCCAAGGGTATGGGGACATGAGTAACTATGGCTACACCTTC CASSQGYGDMSNYGYTF
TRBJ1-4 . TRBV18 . TGTGCCAGCTCACCCTCCACAGGGAATGAAAAACTGTTTTTT CASSPSTGNEKLFF
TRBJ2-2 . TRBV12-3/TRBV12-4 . TGTGCCAGCAACTTCCCGCCCGGGGAGCTGTTTTTT CASNFPPGELFF
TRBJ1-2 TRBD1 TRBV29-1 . TGCAGCGTGGAAGAACCGGGACAGGTTGGCTATGGCTACACCTTC CSVEEPGQVGYGYTF
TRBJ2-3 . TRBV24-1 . TGTGCCACCAGTGACCCTGTAGGTACGCGGGGCACAGATACGCAGTATTTT CATSDPVGTRGTDTQYF
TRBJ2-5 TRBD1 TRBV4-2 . TGTGCCAGCAGCCTCTATACAAGACAGGGGGCGACCTCAGAGACCCAGTACTTC CASSLYTRQGATSETQYF
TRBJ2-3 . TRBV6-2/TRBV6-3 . TGTGCCAGCAGTGCAGGGGCCCCTACGCAGTATTTT CASSAGAPTQYF
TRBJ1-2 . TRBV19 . TGTGCCAGTAGTATAGCCGGAGGAGGTTGGGGGCCCTATGGCTACACCTTC CASSIAGGGWGPYGYTF
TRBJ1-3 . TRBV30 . TGTGCCTGGAGTGTAAAGACAGCAGGAAACACCATATATTTT CAWSVKTAGNTIYF
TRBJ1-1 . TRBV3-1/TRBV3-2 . TGTGCCAGCAGCCAGACTCTCGAGGGCACTGAAGCTTTCTTT CASSQTLEGTEAFF
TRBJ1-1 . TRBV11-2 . TGTGCCAGCAGCTTACAAACTGAAGCTTTCTTT CASSLQTEAFF
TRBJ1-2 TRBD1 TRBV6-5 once TGTGCCAGCAGTACCGGACAGGGGAACTATGGCTACACCTTC CASSTGQGNYGYTF